This T cell receptor beta chain was recorded in a study of T cells in tumors after PD-1 blockade. For the study at large: On average, peripheral blood gave about 110,000 TCR templates and around 40,000 unique clonotypes. Study findings and constraints: Peripheral recruitment is suggested, as some novel exhausted tumor clones were in pre-treatment blood.

The data were produced by immunoSEQ multiplex PCR, yet TCRdb's version contains in-frame clones alone and is incomplete. The data contain about 59,000 clones, just under 80% of them seen just once; the ten biggest clones take up 13%. As concerns this clone: Its antigen is currently unknown.

The CDR3 is made up of 20 amino acids. J was trimmed by 2 bases and V by 6 bases; bases with no gene match: 15. Germline-derived CDR1 and CDR2 are WSHSY and SAAADI. Material: PBMCs, obtained before anti-PD-1 treatment. The V and J genes are TRBV10-2 and TRBJ2-6, with 11 bases fitting TRBD1. The source of this sequence is a human donor with basal cell carcinoma. CDR3 in amino acids: CASRKDRGRGKVAGANVLTF. Written as DNA, the CDR3 is TGCGCCAGCAGGAAGGACAGGGGGCGCGGAAAGGTCGCTGGGGCCAACGTCCTGACTTTC.